This record concerns one TCR beta chain sequence. The target of this receptor is not known. No much larger clone exists at a distance of one base, and base qualities are not known. Whole blood was collected in K2EDTA tubes by collaborating institutions according to the institutions' own protocols. Collaborator samples were shipped for TCRbeta analysis as frozen whole blood, isolated PBMCs, or DNA extracted from either sample type. The data stem from a study of blood T cell repertoires in COVID-19 (TCRdb year 2020). Broadly, across the study: Samples from collaborators originated in the United States, Italy and Spain and spanned both the acute and convalescent phases of COVID-19. Deeply sampled blood TCRbeta repertoires from subjects exposed to, actively infected with, or recovered from COVID-19 were included in the dataset. The prospective study material was composed of cDNA or gDNA derived from T cells, B-cell-depleted T cells, or PBMCs. The samples were drawn from the first 160 participants of the ongoing ImmuneRACE study and from 950 to 1,500 subjects provided by 6 global collaborators. Sample metadata almost always included a de-identified subject ID, COVID-19 status, age in years and sex. HLA class I and class II types, where available, came from metadata supplied by the sample provider rather than from assay-based typing. The repertoires were released in a freely available public database intended as a resource for research on the immune response to SARS-CoV-2.

Overall study outcomes, separate from this receptor: The quantity of clinical and demographic metadata differed by source and by participant and was supplied without curation.

TCRbeta CDR3 regions were amplified from genomic DNA using the immunoSEQ Assay, a bias-controlled multiplex PCR. Per the source publication's procedure: The number of nucleated cells in each sample was estimated by amplification of reference gene primers within the assay. Sequence reads were collapsed and filtered to measure the absolute abundance of every unique TCRbeta CDR3 rearrangement. For each sample, productive Simpson clonality was calculated by taking the square root of Simpson's diversity index across productive rearrangements. Imported from immuneACCESS, the table was reduced by TCRdb to in-frame sequences with V and J called. These copies leave out some clones; in studies compared against another copy, an unresolved V gene accounts for under half, and the cause of the remainder is not known. V, J and clone size reflect that table, while D and trimming were determined from the DNA. The sample profile shows about 310,000 clones; 80% to 90% of them were found once. The top ten clonotypes cover 1% of the sample.

V and J lose 3 bases and 6 bases, and a span of 9 bases separates them. From the germline V gene, CDR1 is SGHRS and CDR2 is YFSETQ. From its cysteine to its phenylalanine, the CDR3 spans 13 amino acids. Only CDR3 DNA remains: 39 bases, in frame from the first base. The sample was peripheral blood. The chain couples TRBV5-1 to TRBJ2-2; 5 matching bases give a weak D call of TRBD2. The source is a man aged 45-65 years with active or convalescent COVID-19. The CDR3 is CASSSEGSGELFF. The nucleotide sequence reads as follows: TGCGCCAGCAGCTCTGAGGGATCCGGGGAGCTGTTTTTT. Extended through the reference TRBV5-1 and TRBJ2-2 proteins, this CDR3 yields the full variable domain: KAGVTQTPRYLIKTRGQQVTLSCSPISGHRSVSWYQQTPGQGLQFLFEYFSETQRNKGNFPGRFSGRQFSNSRSEMNVSTLELGDSALYLCASSSEGSGELFFGEGSRLTVL.